This is a list of T cell receptor beta chains from one sample in a study of B cell selection in AIRE deficiency. Produced via immunoSEQ multiplex PCR; TCRdb's table is partial and in-frame only. The sample carries roughly 24,000 clones, 92% recorded once. The sequencing input was CD4+CD25+ Tregs sorted from PBMCs. The origin of the receptors is a human donor in good health. Both conserved end residues are part of each CDR3. D genes are given only for firm matches. Part of the rows lack a size; the others show once, few, many or a class for expanded clones.

NA	NA	TRBV18	TRBJ1-1	TGTGCCAGCTCACCATTCACACAGCCGGGTCACACTGAAGCTTTCTTT	CASSPFTQPGHTEAFF
NA	NA	TRBV5-4	TRBJ1-6	TGTGCCAGCAGCTTTGGATCACAAATCGGTAATTCACCCCTCCACTTT	CASSFGSQIGNSPLHF
TRBD1	once	TRBV7-2	TRBJ1-2	TGTGCCAGCAGCTTAGGTACCACAGGGGGACGATATGGCTACACCTTC	CASSLGTTGGRYGYTF
NA	NA	TRBV23-1	TRBJ2-1	TGCGCCAGCAGTCCCTTAAACGAGCATGAGCAGTTCTTC	CASSPLNEHEQFF
NA	NA	TRBV19	TRBJ1-4	TGTGCCAGTAGTGCCCGGGTCTTAGGGGAAAAACTGTTTTTT	CASSARVLGEKLFF
TRBD2	NA	TRBV6-1	TRBJ2-3	TGTGCCAGTCGGGGGGACAGCACAGATACGCAGTATTTT	CASRGDSTDTQYF
NA	NA	TRBV18	TRBJ2-5	TGTGCCAGCTCACCGGGGGAAGAGACCCAGTACTTC	CASSPGEETQYF
NA	NA	TRBV5-1	TRBJ2-1	TGCGCCAGCAGCCCGGGGGGAACAGGGTTCCCTTACAATGAGCAGTTCTTC	CASSPGGTGFPYNEQFF
NA	NA	TRBV19	TRBJ1-2	TGTGCCAGTACGATTGGGACAACGGGGGACTATGGCTACACCTTC	CASTIGTTGDYGYTF
TRBD1	NA	TRBV20-1	TRBJ1-2	TGCAGTGCCTGGGACAGGAGTGGCTACACCTTC	CSAWDRSGYTF
NA	NA	TRBV18	TRBJ1-3	TGTGCCAGCTCACCGCCTGAAAAAGGTGGTCTCGGAAACACCATATATTTT	CASSPPEKGGLGNTIYF
TRBD1	NA	TRBV7-2	TRBJ2-5	TGTGCCAGCAGCTTAGGACAGGGGGCCGTCTTATCGGAGACCCAGTACTTC	CASSLGQGAVLSETQYF
NA	NA	TRBV5-1	TRBJ2-5	TGCGCCAGCAGCTTGGGATTAAGGGGCCAAGAGACCCAGTACTTC	CASSLGLRGQETQYF
NA	once	TRBV7-2	TRBJ1-2	TGTGCCAGCAGCCGACTAATCGGGTATGGCTACACCTTC	CASSRLIGYGYTF
TRBD2	NA	TRBV2	TRBJ2-3	TGTGCCAGGGGGACTAGCGGGGCTAGCACAGATACGCAGTATTTT	CARGTSGASTDTQYF
NA	NA	TRBV30	TRBJ2-2	TGTGCCTGGTCCCCCGGCTTGAACACCGGGGAGCTGTTTTTT	CAWSPGLNTGELFF
NA	NA	TRBV27	TRBJ2-7	TGTGCCAGCAGTTTTAGTCTGGCGGCCGAGCAGTACTTC	CASSFSLAAEQYF
TRBD1	NA	TRBV10-3	TRBJ2-2	TGTGCCATCAGTGAGTCGACAGGGGTTAGGACCGGGGAGCTGTTTTTT	CAISESTGVRTGELFF
TRBD1	NA	TRBV2	TRBJ1-5	TGTGCCAGCAGCGGACAGGGAGGGCGTCAGCCCCAGCATTTT	CASSGQGGRQPQHF
NA	NA	TRBV5-8	TRBJ1-2	TGTGCCAGCAGCCCGGATGGTCTTCGCACACCCAACTATGGCTACACCTTC	CASSPDGLRTPNYGYTF
NA	NA	TRBV15	TRBJ1-5	TGTGCCACCAGCAGAGATCGATGGGGGGCGTCTAATCAGCCCCAGCATTTT	CATSRDRWGASNQPQHF
NA	NA	TRBV7-2	TRBJ1-6	TGTGCCAGCAGCTTATGGACGGGAGGTAATTCACCCCTCCACTTT	CASSLWTGGNSPLHF
NA	NA	TRBV27	TRBJ2-7	TGTGCCAGCAGTTTAACATTCTCCTACGAGCAGTACTTC	CASSLTFSYEQYF
TRBD1	once	TRBV2	TRBJ1-2	TGTGCCAGCAACTTGGACAGGTTCCTCTATGGCTACACCTTC	CASNLDRFLYGYTF
NA	NA	TRBV6-1	TRBJ1-3	TGTGCCAGCAGTAACCGACAGACTAAAGGAAACACCATATATTTT	CASSNRQTKGNTIYF
NA	NA	TRBV28	TRBJ2-6	TGTGCCAGCAGTCTCCGATCCTCTGGGGCCAACGTCCTGACTTTC	CASSLRSSGANVLTF
NA	NA	TRBV10-2	TRBJ2-5	TGCGCCAGCAAGCGGAATCAAGAGACCCAGTACTTC	CASKRNQETQYF
NA	NA	TRBV19	TRBJ2-1	TGTGCCAGTAGTACCCGCTCAAAGCTCTCCTACAATGAGCAGTTCTTC	CASSTRSKLSYNEQFF
NA	NA	TRBV27	TRBJ1-2	TGTGCCAGCAGTCAACACTCCGGGACGGAGGTCTATGGCTACACCTTC	CASSQHSGTEVYGYTF
NA	NA	TRBV7-9	TRBJ1-1	TGTGCCAGCAGCTGGACCCTGAGCACTGAAGCTTTCTTT	CASSWTLSTEAFF
TRBD1	NA	TRBV7-2	TRBJ2-7	TGTGCCAGCAGCTTCTGGGGCGACAGGGGCTACGAGCAGTACTTC	CASSFWGDRGYEQYF
NA	NA	TRBV2	TRBJ2-3	TGTGCCAGCCTAATAGAGGGTGATACGCAGTATTTT	CASLIEGDTQYF
NA	NA	TRBV5-6	TRBJ2-1	TGTGCCAGCAGCTTGATGAATGAGCAGTTCTTC	CASSLMNEQFF
NA	NA	TRBV7-8	TRBJ2-7	TGTGCCAGCAGCTTAGAACAGGCGAGGGAGCAGTACTTC	CASSLEQAREQYF
TRBD1	NA	TRBV2	TRBJ1-5	TGTGCCAGCACCCTGCGGACAGGAATCAATCAGCCCCAGCATTTT	CASTLRTGINQPQHF
NA	once	TRBV21-1	TRBJ1-5	TGTGCCAGCAGTCAGGGACAGGGCAGTAGTCAGCCCCAGCATTTT	CASSQGQGSSQPQHF